These 4 T cell receptor beta chains share one sample of origin, sequenced in a study of blood T cells in healthy people across ages. A second PCR of 7 to 11 cycles used a sample-barcoded 5' primer and a J-beta primer mix. TCRdb reprocessed the 5' RACE reads with MiXCR, giving one entry per CDR3 protein. The sample holds over 950,000 distinct CDR3 sequences, around two fifths seen once. The sample consisted of blood. These receptors were collected from a man aged 18 to 35 in good health.

This clonotype was counted a few times. Just one base apart from a much larger clone, this may be a read error. CDR3 amino acids: CASSSPDRNSSPLHF. CDR3 nucleotide sequence: TGTGCCAGCAGCTCCCCGGACAGGAATAGTTCACCCCTCCACTTT. The chain combines TRBV7-9 with TRBJ1-6, with 7 bases aligning to TRBD1. The V and J ends lost 4 bases and 9 bases, in that order; junction bases with no gene match: 9. The CDR3 sequence is 15 residues long. The germline gives CDR1 SEHNR, CDR2 FQNEAQ (reference sequence).

Here the CDR3 reads CASSQETASGGQKELFF. DNA for the CDR3: TGCGCCAGCAGCCAAGAGACGGCTAGCGGGGGGCAGAAGGAGCTGTTTTTT. The V call is TRBV4-1, the J call TRBJ2-2, with TRBD2 matching 11 bases. This CDR3 is 17 amino acids long. Germline V gene lookup returns CDR1 MGHRA and CDR2 YSYEKL. Trimming at V came to 0 bases and at J to 10 bases, leaving 10 bases not matched to a gene.

The chain couples TRBV4-3 to TRBJ2-1; the D is unclear. The V end lost 1 base, the J end lost 4 bases, and 11 bases lay between the germline ends. There are 15 residues in the CDR3. Germline V gene data show CDR1 as LGHNA and CDR2 as YSLEER. The CDR3 DNA reads as TGCGCCAGCAGCCAAGTATGGGGTGGGTACAATGAGCAGTTCTTC. The encoded protein is CASSQVWGGYNEQFF.

This clonotype was seen a few times. The chain employs TRBV6-2 or TRBV6-3 and TRBJ2-4; D is tentatively TRBD1 or TRBD2 (5 bases each). Germline lookup yields CDR1 MNHEY and CDR2 SVGEGT. This CDR3 region has 11 residues. V lost 0 bases and J 14 bases, leaving 8 bases between the germline ends. The CDR3 sequence is CASSYSGRKYF. The CDR3, as DNA: TGTGCCAGCAGTTACTCGGGACGGAAGTACTTC.